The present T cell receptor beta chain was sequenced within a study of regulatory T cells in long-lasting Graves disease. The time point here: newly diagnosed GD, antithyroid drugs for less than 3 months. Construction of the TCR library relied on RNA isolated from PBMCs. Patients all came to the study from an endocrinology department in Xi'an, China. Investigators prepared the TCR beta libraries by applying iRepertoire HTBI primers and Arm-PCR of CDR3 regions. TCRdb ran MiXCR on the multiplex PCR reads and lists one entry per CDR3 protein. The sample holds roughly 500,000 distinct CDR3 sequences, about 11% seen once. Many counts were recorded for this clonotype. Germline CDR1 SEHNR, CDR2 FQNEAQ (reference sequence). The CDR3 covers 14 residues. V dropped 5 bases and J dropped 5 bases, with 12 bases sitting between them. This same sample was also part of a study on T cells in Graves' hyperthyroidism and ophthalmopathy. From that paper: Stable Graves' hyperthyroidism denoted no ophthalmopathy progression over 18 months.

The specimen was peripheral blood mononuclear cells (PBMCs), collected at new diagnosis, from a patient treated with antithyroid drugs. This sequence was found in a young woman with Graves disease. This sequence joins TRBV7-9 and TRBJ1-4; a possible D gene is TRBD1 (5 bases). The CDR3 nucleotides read TGTGCCAGCAGCCAGCGAGGGGCAAATGAAAAACTGTTTTTT. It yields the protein CASSQRGANEKLFF.